This TCR beta chain was sequenced during a study of Tregs in tolerant kidney transplant recipients. TCRdb keeps only in-frame clones here, not all; method: immunoSEQ multiplex PCR. The table has about 15,000 clones, roughly nine tenths seen once. The germline gives CDR1 SEHNR, CDR2 FQNEAQ (reference sequence). Trimming shortened V by 0 bases and J by 5 bases, and 6 bases separated the two germline ends. The CDR3 covers 13 residues. Sequenced sample: CD8+ T cells from blood. This TCR derives from a human donor in good health. The rearrangement uses TRBV7-9 and TRBJ2-3; D gene ambiguous. The CDR3 DNA sequence: TGTGCCAGCAGCTTAGCTCCTGGAGATACGCAGTATTTT. Amino acid sequence: CASSLAPGDTQYF.